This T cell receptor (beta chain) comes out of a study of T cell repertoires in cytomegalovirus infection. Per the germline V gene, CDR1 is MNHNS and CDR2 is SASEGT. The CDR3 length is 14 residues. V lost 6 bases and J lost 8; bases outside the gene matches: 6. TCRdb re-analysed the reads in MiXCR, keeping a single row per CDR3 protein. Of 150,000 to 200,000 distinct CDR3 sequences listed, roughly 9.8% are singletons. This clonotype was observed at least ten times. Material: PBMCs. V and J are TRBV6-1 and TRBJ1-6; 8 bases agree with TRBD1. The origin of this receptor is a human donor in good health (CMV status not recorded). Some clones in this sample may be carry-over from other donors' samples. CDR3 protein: CASSPGQGYSPLHF. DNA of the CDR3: TGTGCCAGCAGCCCAGGACAGGGTTATTCACCCCTCCACTTT.